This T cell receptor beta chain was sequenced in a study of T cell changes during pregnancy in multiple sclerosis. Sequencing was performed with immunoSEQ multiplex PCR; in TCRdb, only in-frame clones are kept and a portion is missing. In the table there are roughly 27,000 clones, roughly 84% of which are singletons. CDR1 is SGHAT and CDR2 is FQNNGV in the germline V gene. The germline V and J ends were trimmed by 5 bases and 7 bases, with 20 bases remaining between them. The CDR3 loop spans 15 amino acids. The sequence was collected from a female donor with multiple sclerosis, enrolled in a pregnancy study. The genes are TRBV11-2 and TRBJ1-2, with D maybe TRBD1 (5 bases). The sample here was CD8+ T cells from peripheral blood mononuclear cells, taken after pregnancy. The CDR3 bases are TGTGCCAGCAGCATGAATGGGGCCCCCATGAGTGGCTACACCTTC. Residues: CASSMNGAPMSGYTF.